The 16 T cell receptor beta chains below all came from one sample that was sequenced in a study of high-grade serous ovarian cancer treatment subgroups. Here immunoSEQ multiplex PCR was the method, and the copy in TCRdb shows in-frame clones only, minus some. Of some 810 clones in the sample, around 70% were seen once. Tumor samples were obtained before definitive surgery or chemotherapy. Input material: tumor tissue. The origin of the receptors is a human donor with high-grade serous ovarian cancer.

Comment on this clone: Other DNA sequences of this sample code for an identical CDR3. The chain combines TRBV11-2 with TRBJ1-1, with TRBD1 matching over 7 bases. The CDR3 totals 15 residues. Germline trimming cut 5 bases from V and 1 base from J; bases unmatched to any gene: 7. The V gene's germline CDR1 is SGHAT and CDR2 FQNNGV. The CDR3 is CASSLLTGSNTEAFF. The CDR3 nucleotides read TGTGCCAGCAGCCTCCTGACAGGGTCGAACACTGAAGCTTTCTTT.

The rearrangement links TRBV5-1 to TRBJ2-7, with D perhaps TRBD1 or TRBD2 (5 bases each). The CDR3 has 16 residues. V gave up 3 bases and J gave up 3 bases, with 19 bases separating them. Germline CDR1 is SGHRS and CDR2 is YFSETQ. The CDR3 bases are TGCGCCAGCAGCTACAAGGCCGGGACGGTCATCTACGAGCAGTACTTC. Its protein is CASSYKAGTVIYEQYF.

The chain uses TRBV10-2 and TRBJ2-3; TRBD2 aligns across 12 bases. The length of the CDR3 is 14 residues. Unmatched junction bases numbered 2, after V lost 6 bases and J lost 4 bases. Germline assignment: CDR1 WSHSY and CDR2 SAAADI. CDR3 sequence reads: CASSLAGGSDTQYF. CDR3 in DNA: TGCGCCAGCAGCCTAGCGGGAGGGTCAGATACGCAGTATTTT.

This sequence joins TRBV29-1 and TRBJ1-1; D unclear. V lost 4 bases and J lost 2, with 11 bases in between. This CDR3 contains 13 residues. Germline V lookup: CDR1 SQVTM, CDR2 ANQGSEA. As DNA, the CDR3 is TGCAGCGTTGTAGGTCAAGTCAACACTGAAGCTTTCTTT. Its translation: CSVVGQVNTEAFF. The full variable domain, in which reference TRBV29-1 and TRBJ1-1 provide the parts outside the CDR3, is SAVISQKPSRDICQRGTSLTIQCQVDSQVTMMFWYRQQPGQSLTLIATANQGSEATYESGFVIDKFPISRPNLTFSTLTVSNMSPEDSSIYLCSVVGQVNTEAFFGQGTRLTVV.

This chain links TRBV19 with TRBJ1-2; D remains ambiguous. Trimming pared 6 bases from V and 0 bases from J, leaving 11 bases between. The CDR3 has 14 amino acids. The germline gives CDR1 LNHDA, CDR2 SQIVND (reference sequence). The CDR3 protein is CASSPDGANYGYTF. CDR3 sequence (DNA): TGTGCCAGTAGCCCAGACGGGGCTAACTATGGCTACACCTTC.

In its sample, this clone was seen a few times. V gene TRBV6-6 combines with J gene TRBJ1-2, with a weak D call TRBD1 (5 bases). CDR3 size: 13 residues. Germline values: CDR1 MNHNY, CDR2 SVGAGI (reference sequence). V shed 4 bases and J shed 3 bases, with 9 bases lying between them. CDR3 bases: TGTGCCAGCAGTTTTGTAGGGGACTATGGCTACACCTTC. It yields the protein CASSFVGDYGYTF.

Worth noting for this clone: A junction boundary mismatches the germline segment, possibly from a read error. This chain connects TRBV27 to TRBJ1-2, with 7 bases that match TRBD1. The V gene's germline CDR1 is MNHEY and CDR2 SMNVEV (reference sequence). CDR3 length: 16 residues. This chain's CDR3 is CASSVSPSTGNYGYTF. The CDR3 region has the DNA TGTGCCAGCAGTGTATCCCCCTCGACAGGGAACTATGGCTACACCTTC.

CDR3 nucleotides: TGCGCCAGCAGCCTGGGACCTTTAAAGACGGAGACCCAGTACTTC. As protein: CASSLGPLKTETQYF. The chain recombines TRBV4-1 with TRBJ2-5, with D possibly being TRBD1 or TRBD2 (5 bases each). The V end lost 4 bases, the J end lost 5 bases, and 17 bases lay between the germline ends. The CDR3 consists of 15 residues. CDR1 is MGHRA, CDR2 YSYEKL, per germline.

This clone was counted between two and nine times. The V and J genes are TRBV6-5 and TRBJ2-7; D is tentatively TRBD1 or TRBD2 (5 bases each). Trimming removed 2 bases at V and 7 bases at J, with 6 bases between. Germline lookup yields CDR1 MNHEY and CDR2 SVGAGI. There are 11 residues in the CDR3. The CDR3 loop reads CASSYGGEQYF. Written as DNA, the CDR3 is TGTGCCAGCAGTTACGGGGGAGAGCAGTACTTC.

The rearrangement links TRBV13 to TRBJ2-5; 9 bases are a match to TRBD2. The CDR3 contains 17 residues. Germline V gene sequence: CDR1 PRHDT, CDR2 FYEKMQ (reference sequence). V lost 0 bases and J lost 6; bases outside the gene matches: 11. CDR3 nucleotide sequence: TGTGCCAGCAGCTTAGGCGGGGCTAGCGGGAAGATGCAGACCCAGTACTTC. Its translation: CASSLGGASGKMQTQYF. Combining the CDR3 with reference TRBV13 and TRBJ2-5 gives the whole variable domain AAGVIQSPRHLIKEKRETATLKCYPIPRHDTVYWYQQGPGQDPQFLISFYEKMQSDKGSIPDRFSAQQFSDYHSELNMSSLELGDSALYFCASSLGGASGKMQTQYFGPGTRLLVL.

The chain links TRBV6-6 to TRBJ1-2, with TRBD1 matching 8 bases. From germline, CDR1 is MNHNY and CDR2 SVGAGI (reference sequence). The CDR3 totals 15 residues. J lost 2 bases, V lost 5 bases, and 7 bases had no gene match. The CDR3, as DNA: TGTGCCAGCAGTACCGGACAGGGAAAGAACTATGGCTACACCTTC. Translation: CASSTGQGKNYGYTF.

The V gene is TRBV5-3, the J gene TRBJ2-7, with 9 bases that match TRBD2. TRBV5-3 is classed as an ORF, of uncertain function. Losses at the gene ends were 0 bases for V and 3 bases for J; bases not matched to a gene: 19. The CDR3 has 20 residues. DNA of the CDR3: TGTGCCAGAAGCTTGGCGATGACAGCAGCCTATAGCGGGAGAGGCTACGAGCAGTACTTC. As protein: CARSLAMTAAYSGRGYEQYF.

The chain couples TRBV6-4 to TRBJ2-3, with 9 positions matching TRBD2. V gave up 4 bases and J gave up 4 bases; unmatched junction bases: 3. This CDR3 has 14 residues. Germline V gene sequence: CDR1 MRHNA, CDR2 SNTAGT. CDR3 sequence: CASSASSGADTQYF. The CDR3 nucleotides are TGTGCCAGCAGTGCCTCTAGCGGGGCAGATACGCAGTATTTT.

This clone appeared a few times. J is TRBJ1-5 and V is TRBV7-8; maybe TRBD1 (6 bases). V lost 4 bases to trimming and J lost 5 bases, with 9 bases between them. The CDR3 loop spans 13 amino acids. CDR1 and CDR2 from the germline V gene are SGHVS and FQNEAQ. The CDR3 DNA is TGTGCCAGCAGCTCCAGGGGAGATCAGCCCCAGCATTTT. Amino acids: CASSSRGDQPQHF.

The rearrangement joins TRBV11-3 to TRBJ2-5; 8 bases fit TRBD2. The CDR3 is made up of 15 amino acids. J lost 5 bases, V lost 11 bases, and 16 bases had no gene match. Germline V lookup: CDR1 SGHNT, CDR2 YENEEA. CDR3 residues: CASRREGRSKETQYF. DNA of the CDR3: TGTGCCTCCAGACGGGAGGGCCGGAGTAAGGAGACCCAGTACTTC.

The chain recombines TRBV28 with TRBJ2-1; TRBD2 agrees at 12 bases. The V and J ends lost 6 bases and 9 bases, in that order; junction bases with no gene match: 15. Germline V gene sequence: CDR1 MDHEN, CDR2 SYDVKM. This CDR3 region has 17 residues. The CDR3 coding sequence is TGTGCCAGCAGCCCTGGACTAGCGGGACTCGGACTGCTTGAGCAGTTCTTC. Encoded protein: CASSPGLAGLGLLEQFF.